This T cell receptor beta chain was observed in a study of T cell responses to AZD1222 COVID-19 vaccine. Regarding the study as a whole: At study baseline, merely six AZD1222 recipients were seropositive. At 160-218 and 743-854, vaccine-associated CD4 TCRs were dominant, and they spanned spike.

The table came from immunoSEQ multiplex PCR; TCRdb's copy has only in-frame clones and leaves some out. The sample lists 150,000 to 200,000 clones; around 88% were seen once. Pooled together were second doses at about 4 or about 12 weeks. On this clone itself: Its antigen is not identified.

The clonotype originates from an adult who received the AZD1222 COVID-19 vaccine. Here the sequenced sample was peripheral blood, taken 28 days after the second AZD1222 dose.

The CDR3: CASSESIGRGGQETQYF. CDR3 nucleotide sequence: TGTGCCAGCAGCGAAAGTATTGGGCGAGGGGGGCAAGAGACCCAGTACTTC. The chain carries TRBV9 and TRBJ2-5; D possibly uses TRBD1 or TRBD2 (6 bases each). The CDR3 totals 17 residues. V was clipped by 3 bases and J by 2 bases, with 20 bases between them. Per the germline V gene, CDR1 is SGDLS and CDR2 is YYNGEE.